These T cell receptor beta chains were read from a single sample in a study of shared clonotypes between healthy human individuals. Produced via immunoSEQ multiplex PCR; TCRdb's table is partial and in-frame only. The sample carries under 850,000 clones, 55% to 75% recorded once. The sequenced sample was memory CD4+ T cells sorted from blood. These receptors all stem from a woman in her thirties in good health. CDR3s include the opening cysteine and the closing phenylalanine or tryptophan. The order of the fields is V gene, clone size, D gene, J gene, CDR3 DNA, CDR3 protein. A D gene is named only where the DNA matches it firmly. Not all rows give a size; the values are once, few, many and, for expanded clones, a class.

V gene: TRBV9; clone size: -; D gene: -; J gene: TRBJ2-3; CDR3 DNA: TGTGCCAGCAGCGTAGAAGGGGGGCGTCCGACAGATACGCAGTATTTT; CDR3 protein: CASSVEGGRPTDTQYF
V gene: TRBV7-9; clone size: -; D gene: -; J gene: TRBJ2-2; CDR3 DNA: TGTGCCAGCAGCTTAGCGGAACCAGGCACCGGGGAGCTGTTTTTT; CDR3 protein: CASSLAEPGTGELFF
V gene: TRBV5-4; clone size: -; D gene: -; J gene: TRBJ2-1; CDR3 DNA: TGTGCCAGCAGTCGACAGAATGAGCAGTTCTTC; CDR3 protein: CASSRQNEQFF
V gene: TRBV2; clone size: -; D gene: TRBD1; J gene: TRBJ1-2; CDR3 DNA: TGTGCCAGCAGGTGGGACAGAGCAAACTATGGCTACACCTTC; CDR3 protein: CASRWDRANYGYTF
V gene: TRBV6-1; clone size: -; D gene: -; J gene: TRBJ2-2; CDR3 DNA: TGTGCCAGCACCCTTGACAGGCCTAGGGGGGAGCTGTTTTTT; CDR3 protein: CASTLDRPRGELFF
V gene: TRBV9; clone size: few; D gene: TRBD2; J gene: TRBJ2-1; CDR3 DNA: TGTGCCACCCTGAGTAGCGGGAGTGTCTATGAGCAGTTCTTC; CDR3 protein: CATLSSGSVYEQFF
V gene: TRBV7-9; clone size: -; D gene: TRBD2; J gene: TRBJ2-1; CDR3 DNA: TGTGCCAGCGCAGCGGGAGGAATCAATGAGCAGTTCTTC; CDR3 protein: CASAAGGINEQFF
V gene: TRBV19; clone size: -; D gene: TRBD2; J gene: TRBJ2-1; CDR3 DNA: TGTGCCAGTAGTAATTCCCCCCCTAGCGGGAGCGAATTCTTC; CDR3 protein: CASSNSPPSGSEFF
V gene: TRBV18; clone size: -; D gene: TRBD1; J gene: TRBJ1-1; CDR3 DNA: TGTGCCAGCTCACCCGGACAGGAGGACACTGAAGCTTTCTTT; CDR3 protein: CASSPGQEDTEAFF
V gene: TRBV7-6; clone size: -; D gene: -; J gene: TRBJ2-5; CDR3 DNA: TGTGCCAGCAGCGTGAGGAACCAAGAGACCCAGTACTTC; CDR3 protein: CASSVRNQETQYF
V gene: TRBV6-1; clone size: -; D gene: -; J gene: TRBJ1-1; CDR3 DNA: TGTGCCAGCAGGGACATTAGCGGCACTGAAGCTTTCTTT; CDR3 protein: CASRDISGTEAFF
V gene: TRBV19; clone size: few; D gene: TRBD1; J gene: TRBJ2-1; CDR3 DNA: TGTGCCAGTCGACAGGGCTACGAGCAGTTCTTC; CDR3 protein: CASRQGYEQFF
V gene: TRBV10-1; clone size: once; D gene: -; J gene: TRBJ2-3; CDR3 DNA: TGCGCCAGCAGTGATTTTGGGACGACAGCGACAGATACGCAGTATTTT; CDR3 protein: CASSDFGTTATDTQYF
V gene: TRBV4-1; clone size: once; D gene: TRBD1; J gene: TRBJ2-7; CDR3 DNA: TGCGCCAGCAGCCAAACTCCGGGACAGACTATCTACGAGCAGTACTTC; CDR3 protein: CASSQTPGQTIYEQYF
V gene: TRBV28; clone size: -; D gene: -; J gene: TRBJ2-1; CDR3 DNA: TGTGCCAGCAGTATCTCCTACAATGAGCAGTTCTTC; CDR3 protein: CASSISYNEQFF
V gene: TRBV11-2; clone size: -; D gene: TRBD2; J gene: TRBJ2-7; CDR3 DNA: TGTGCCAGCAGCTTTGACTTAGCGGGATCCCGCCACGAGCAGTACTTC; CDR3 protein: CASSFDLAGSRHEQYF
V gene: TRBV5-4; clone size: -; D gene: TRBD1; J gene: TRBJ2-5; CDR3 DNA: TGTGCCAGCAGCCGTAGCAGGGCAGGGGGTCAAGAGACCCAGTACTTC; CDR3 protein: CASSRSRAGGQETQYF
V gene: TRBV28; clone size: -; D gene: TRBD2; J gene: TRBJ2-7; CDR3 DNA: TGTGCCAGCAGTTTCACCGGACTAGCGGCCTACGAGCAGTACTTC; CDR3 protein: CASSFTGLAAYEQYF
V gene: TRBV5-4; clone size: -; D gene: TRBD1; J gene: TRBJ1-1; CDR3 DNA: TGTGCCAGCAGCTTGTACGGCAGGGGGCTTTCGTACACTGAAGCTTTCTTT; CDR3 protein: CASSLYGRGLSYTEAFF
V gene: TRBV27; clone size: -; D gene: TRBD2; J gene: TRBJ2-7; CDR3 DNA: TGTGCCAGCAGTAACCTAGCGGGAGTAGGCGAGCAGTACTTC; CDR3 protein: CASSNLAGVGEQYF
V gene: TRBV6-6; clone size: -; D gene: TRBD1; J gene: TRBJ1-1; CDR3 DNA: TGTGCCATCAGCAATGGACAGGGAAACACTGAAGCTTTCTTT; CDR3 protein: CAISNGQGNTEAFF
V gene: TRBV29-1; clone size: many; D gene: TRBD2; J gene: TRBJ2-5; CDR3 DNA: TGCAGCGCATTACCTAGCGGGAGTCGGGAGACCCAGTACTTC; CDR3 protein: CSALPSGSRETQYF
V gene: TRBV11-2; clone size: -; D gene: -; J gene: TRBJ2-1; CDR3 DNA: TGTGCCAGCAGCTTAGGAGCGTATGAGCAGTTCTTC; CDR3 protein: CASSLGAYEQFF
V gene: TRBV7-9; clone size: -; D gene: TRBD1; J gene: TRBJ2-1; CDR3 DNA: TGTGCCAGCGGTGTCCCGGGACAGGACAATGAGCAGTTCTTC; CDR3 protein: CASGVPGQDNEQFF
V gene: TRBV18; clone size: -; D gene: -; J gene: TRBJ1-1; CDR3 DNA: TGTGCCAGCTCACCACCCTTAGGAGCACAAGAGAGGAACACTGAAGCTTTCTTT; CDR3 protein: CASSPPLGAQERNTEAFF
V gene: TRBV6-5; clone size: -; D gene: TRBD2; J gene: TRBJ2-1; CDR3 DNA: TGTGCCAGCAGTACCGGGACTAGCGTAGTGAATGAGCAGTTCTTC; CDR3 protein: CASSTGTSVVNEQFF
V gene: TRBV9; clone size: -; D gene: TRBD1; J gene: TRBJ2-7; CDR3 DNA: TGTGCCAGCAGCGTAAGGGGACAGGGGGCGTACGAGCAGTACTTC; CDR3 protein: CASSVRGQGAYEQYF
V gene: TRBV11-2; clone size: -; D gene: -; J gene: TRBJ1-2; CDR3 DNA: TGTGCCAGCAGCTTAGTAGGGGTAGCGGGTTATGGCTACACCTTC; CDR3 protein: CASSLVGVAGYGYTF
V gene: TRBV2; clone size: -; D gene: -; J gene: TRBJ2-7; CDR3 DNA: TGTGCCAGCAGGAGAGGGGATATCTCCTACGAGCAGTACTTC; CDR3 protein: CASRRGDISYEQYF
V gene: TRBV6-5; clone size: -; D gene: -; J gene: TRBJ2-1; CDR3 DNA: TGTGCCAGCAGGGGAAGGACTCAGTCCAATGAGCAGTTCTTC; CDR3 protein: CASRGRTQSNEQFF
V gene: TRBV9; clone size: -; D gene: -; J gene: TRBJ2-2; CDR3 DNA: TGTGCCAGCAGCGTTATTAGCGGACCCACCGGGGAGCTGTTTTTT; CDR3 protein: CASSVISGPTGELFF
V gene: TRBV5-1; clone size: -; D gene: TRBD1; J gene: TRBJ2-1; CDR3 DNA: TGCGCCAGCAGCTTGGGGACAGGGGGCGCGGACAATGAGCAGTTCTTC; CDR3 protein: CASSLGTGGADNEQFF
V gene: TRBV5-1; clone size: -; D gene: TRBD1; J gene: TRBJ1-1; CDR3 DNA: TGCGCCAGCAGCTTGACAGGGGGGAAGAACACTGAAGCTTTCTTT; CDR3 protein: CASSLTGGKNTEAFF
V gene: TRBV19; clone size: -; D gene: -; J gene: TRBJ2-5; CDR3 DNA: TGTGCCAGTAGTGGTGGGTTTGGTGAGACCCAGTACTTC; CDR3 protein: CASSGGFGETQYF
V gene: TRBV5-1; clone size: -; D gene: TRBD1; J gene: TRBJ2-1; CDR3 DNA: TGCGCCAGCAGTCGTTCCTCGGGACAGGGATACAATGAGCAGTTCTTC; CDR3 protein: CASSRSSGQGYNEQFF
V gene: TRBV5-8; clone size: -; D gene: -; J gene: TRBJ2-5; CDR3 DNA: TGTGCCAGCAGGCCCGGTACTAGACAGGAGACCCAGTACTTC; CDR3 protein: CASRPGTRQETQYF
V gene: TRBV5-1; clone size: -; D gene: TRBD2; J gene: TRBJ2-7; CDR3 DNA: TGCGCCAGCAGCCCGACTAGCGGCGTATACGAGCAGTACTTC; CDR3 protein: CASSPTSGVYEQYF
V gene: TRBV2; clone size: -; D gene: TRBD2; J gene: TRBJ2-2; CDR3 DNA: TGTGCCAGCACGGCTCTCTCTAGCGGCACCGGGGAGCTGTTTTTT; CDR3 protein: CASTALSSGTGELFF
V gene: TRBV27; clone size: -; D gene: -; J gene: TRBJ1-4; CDR3 DNA: TGTGCCAGCAGTCCATTCGGGGGTGCTGAAAAACTGTTTTTT; CDR3 protein: CASSPFGGAEKLFF
V gene: TRBV28; clone size: many; D gene: -; J gene: TRBJ2-7; CDR3 DNA: TGTGCCAGCACCGGGACCGTTAGTGACGAGCAGTACTTC; CDR3 protein: CASTGTVSDEQYF
V gene: TRBV2; clone size: -; D gene: TRBD1; J gene: TRBJ2-2; CDR3 DNA: TGTGCCAGCAAGCAGGGGGCGAACACCGGGGAGCTGTTTTTT; CDR3 protein: CASKQGANTGELFF
V gene: TRBV5-1; clone size: many; D gene: -; J gene: TRBJ2-1; CDR3 DNA: TGCGCCAGCAGGATGCGTTCACAGGTGGTATACAATGAGCAGTTCTTC; CDR3 protein: CASRMRSQVVYNEQFF
V gene: TRBV6-1; clone size: -; D gene: -; J gene: TRBJ2-1; CDR3 DNA: TGTGCCAGCACCCGGGTCAATGAGCAGTTCTTC; CDR3 protein: CASTRVNEQFF
V gene: TRBV10-3; clone size: -; D gene: -; J gene: TRBJ2-7; CDR3 DNA: TGTGCCACCAAAGGATACTACGAGCAGTACTTC; CDR3 protein: CATKGYYEQYF
V gene: TRBV4-1; clone size: -; D gene: -; J gene: TRBJ1-2; CDR3 DNA: TGCGCCAGCAGCCAAGATCGGGGCTACACCTTC; CDR3 protein: CASSQDRGYTF
V gene: TRBV25-1; clone size: few; D gene: TRBD1; J gene: TRBJ2-7; CDR3 DNA: TGTGCCAGCAGTGAAAACTTGGGCAGGGGGAAATACGAGCAGTACTTC; CDR3 protein: CASSENLGRGKYEQYF
V gene: TRBV19; clone size: -; D gene: -; J gene: TRBJ1-5; CDR3 DNA: TGTGCCAGTAGTCTTGCCTGGAAGAATCAGCCCCAGCATTTT; CDR3 protein: CASSLAWKNQPQHF
V gene: TRBV5-1; clone size: -; D gene: -; J gene: TRBJ1-1; CDR3 DNA: TGCGCCAGCAGCTTGGTCCCCGAGGGCCCCGAAGCTTTCTTT; CDR3 protein: CASSLVPEGPEAFF
V gene: TRBV11-2; clone size: -; D gene: -; J gene: TRBJ2-7; CDR3 DNA: TGTGCCAGCAGCCCCGGGGGCGGGAGAACCTACGAGCAGTACTTC; CDR3 protein: CASSPGGGRTYEQYF
V gene: TRBV11-2; clone size: -; D gene: TRBD1; J gene: TRBJ2-6; CDR3 DNA: TGTGCCAGCAGCGCACAGGGGTCTGGGGCCAACGTCCTGACTTTC; CDR3 protein: CASSAQGSGANVLTF